This TCR beta chain was recovered during a study of monozygotic twins with inflammatory bowel disease. Study-level findings and limits: Lower TCRbeta diversity (inverse Simpson) was seen in IBD patients than in healthy co-twins.

Germline loops: CDR1 SGHRS, CDR2 YFSETQ. This CDR3 comprises 16 residues. On this clonotype: Its specificity is not known.

An amount of 3500 ng of total RNA was used for each TCR library. TCRdb reanalyzed the 5' RACE reads and collapses them to one entry per CDR3 protein, without DNA. Its clone listing holds 350,000 to 400,000 distinct CDR3 sequences. One blood sample of about 2.3 ml was taken from each donor. RNA in its total form was extracted from whole blood, and T cells were not sorted. The chain uses TRBV5-1 and TRBJ2-5; TCRdb picks TRBD1, but there is no DNA to check that call. Sequencing used blood. The sequence derives from a human donor with ulcerative colitis or Crohn's disease, or a healthy co-twin of an affected twin (not recorded which). CDR3 protein: CASSSNPGQDGRTQYF.